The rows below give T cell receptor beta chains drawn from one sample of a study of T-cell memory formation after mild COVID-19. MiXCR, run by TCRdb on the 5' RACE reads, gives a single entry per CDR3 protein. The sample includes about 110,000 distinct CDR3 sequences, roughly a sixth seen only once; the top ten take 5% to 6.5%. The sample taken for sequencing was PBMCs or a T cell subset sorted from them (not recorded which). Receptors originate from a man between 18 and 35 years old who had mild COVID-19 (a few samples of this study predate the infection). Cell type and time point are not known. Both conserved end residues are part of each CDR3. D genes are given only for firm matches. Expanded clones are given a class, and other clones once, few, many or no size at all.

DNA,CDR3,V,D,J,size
TGTGCCACTGGGTCCGGGGACCAAGAGACCCAGTACTTC,CATGSGDQETQYF,TRBV3-1,NA,TRBJ2-5,NA
TGTGCCAGCAGCCCAGGGTCGGGGACGAACACCGGGGAGCTGTTTTTT,CASSPGSGTNTGELFF,TRBV7-6,NA,TRBJ2-2,many
TGTGCCAGCCGACTGCTACTAGGGGGACAAGAGACCCAGTACTTC,CASRLLLGGQETQYF,TRBV7-2,NA,TRBJ2-5,NA
TGTGCCAGCAGCTCTGGACAGCAGACAGATACGCAGTATTTT,CASSSGQQTDTQYF,TRBV11-2,NA,TRBJ2-3,few
TGTGCCAGCAGCAGCCCGGGACAGGGGGCCAATGAGCAGTTCTTC,CASSSPGQGANEQFF,TRBV6-5,TRBD1,TRBJ2-1,many
TGTGCCAGCTCCCGGGCGGCTAGCGGGGGGAACCAAGAGACCCAGTACTTC,CASSRAASGGNQETQYF,TRBV7-2,TRBD2,TRBJ2-5,NA
TGTGCCAGCAGCGTCGAACAGGGGGCAGATACGCAGTATTTT,CASSVEQGADTQYF,TRBV9,TRBD1,TRBJ2-3,NA
TGCAGTGCTAGTTCGGACAGGAACGAGCAGTACTTC,CSASSDRNEQYF,TRBV20-1,TRBD1,TRBJ2-7,NA
TGTGCCAGCTCAAGGGTGGACGAGACCCAGTACTTC,CASSRVDETQYF,TRBV18,NA,TRBJ2-5,NA
TGCGCCTCATCAGGGCAGGTTGTGGAGACCCAGTACTTC,CASSGQVVETQYF,TRBV4-1,NA,TRBJ2-5,NA
TGTGCCAGCAGCCGGGGGACCCTAGCGGGGGAAAAGTACTTC,CASSRGTLAGEKYF,TRBV7-2,TRBD2,TRBJ2-4,few
TGCGCCAGCAGCTTGGAGGGGCCAGCGCTACTAAGCACAGATACGCAGTATTTT,CASSLEGPALLSTDTQYF,TRBV5-1,NA,TRBJ2-3,NA
TGTGCCAGCAGCCGCGACAGGGGACAGCCCCAGCATTTT,CASSRDRGQPQHF,TRBV12-3/TRBV12-4,TRBD1,TRBJ1-5,NA
TGTGCCAGCAGCCCGGCCTCCGGGACAGCCTTCCGCTACACCTTC,CASSPASGTAFRYTF,TRBV7-8,TRBD1,TRBJ1-2,NA
TGTGCCAGCAGTGTGGGACAGCAAGAGACCCAGTACTTC,CASSVGQQETQYF,TRBV6-1,TRBD1,TRBJ2-5,NA
TGTGCCAGCAGTGGCACCCGGGACAGGGGATTTAGCTCCTACAATGAGCAGTTCTTC,CASSGTRDRGFSSYNEQFF,TRBV25-1,TRBD1,TRBJ2-1,NA
TGTGCCAGCAGCGCCTCCCCGGGACCCCGGAGCTACACCTTC,CASSASPGPRSYTF,TRBV7-2,NA,TRBJ1-2,few
TGTGCCAGCAGCAGGGACTACGGGGCCAAAAACATTCAGTACTTC,CASSRDYGAKNIQYF,TRBV7-2,TRBD2,TRBJ2-4,medium-sized